A selection of T cell receptor beta chains follows, all from one sample in a study of shared clonotypes between healthy human individuals. TCRdb's copy holds only in-frame clones and misses some; the assay was immunoSEQ multiplex PCR. This sample has more than 550,000 clones, with about 92% found just once. The sample was memory CD8+ T cells from PBMCs. The receptors were gathered from a man younger than 30 in good health. Some clones in this sample may be carry-over from other donors' samples. Each CDR3 is given with its conserved first and last residue. The order of the fields is D gene, V gene, clone size, J gene, CDR3 protein, CDR3 DNA. The D gene is left open where the match is weak. Clone size is given for some rows only: seen once, a few or many times, or a class if the clone is expanded.

d_call: TRBD2
v_call: TRBV4-1
clone_size: -
j_call: TRBJ2-5
cdr3_aa: CASSQVLADPLETQYF
cdr3_nt: TGCGCCAGCAGCCAAGTGCTAGCGGATCCTTTAGAGACCCAGTACTTC

d_call: TRBD1
v_call: TRBV7-8
clone_size: -
j_call: TRBJ1-5
cdr3_aa: CASSRGGWGQPQHF
cdr3_nt: TGTGCCAGCAGCCGAGGGGGCTGGGGTCAGCCCCAGCATTTT

d_call: -
v_call: TRBV6-1
clone_size: -
j_call: TRBJ1-1
cdr3_aa: CASSEGGGAFF
cdr3_nt: TGTGCCAGCAGTGAGGGTGGCGGGGCTTTCTTT

d_call: -
v_call: TRBV27
clone_size: -
j_call: TRBJ2-1
cdr3_aa: CASTLSRASEQFF
cdr3_nt: TGTGCCAGCACCCTCTCTCGGGCAAGTGAGCAGTTCTTC

d_call: -
v_call: TRBV5-4
clone_size: -
j_call: TRBJ2-7
cdr3_aa: CASSSGRAGAAHYEQYF
cdr3_nt: TGTGCCAGCAGCTCGGGGCGAGCAGGGGCCGCTCACTACGAGCAGTACTTC

d_call: TRBD2
v_call: TRBV9
clone_size: -
j_call: TRBJ2-3
cdr3_aa: CASSGREARTDTQYF
cdr3_nt: TGTGCCAGCAGCGGGCGGGAGGCCCGCACAGATACGCAGTATTTT

d_call: -
v_call: TRBV7-8
clone_size: -
j_call: TRBJ2-4
cdr3_aa: CASSLIAGPDIQYF
cdr3_nt: TGTGCCAGCAGCTTAATCGCAGGGCCCGACATTCAGTACTTC

d_call: TRBD1
v_call: TRBV4-1
clone_size: -
j_call: TRBJ2-1
cdr3_aa: CASSPGTGRFSEQFF
cdr3_nt: TGCGCCAGCAGTCCCGGGACAGGGAGATTTAGTGAGCAGTTCTTC

d_call: -
v_call: TRBV19
clone_size: -
j_call: TRBJ2-1
cdr3_aa: CASSSPAEPPYNEQFF
cdr3_nt: TGTGCCAGTAGTTCCCCGGCGGAACCACCCTACAATGAGCAGTTCTTC

d_call: -
v_call: TRBV18
clone_size: -
j_call: TRBJ1-1
cdr3_aa: CASSIGTMNTEAFF
cdr3_nt: TGTGCCAGTTCCATCGGGACTATGAACACTGAAGCTTTCTTT

d_call: TRBD1
v_call: TRBV5-4
clone_size: -
j_call: TRBJ1-5
cdr3_aa: CASSIDRGRAQPQHF
cdr3_nt: TGTGCCAGCAGCATAGACAGGGGGCGAGCTCAGCCCCAGCATTTT

d_call: TRBD1
v_call: TRBV5-1
clone_size: -
j_call: TRBJ2-7
cdr3_aa: CASSSAETGTDEQYF
cdr3_nt: TGCGCCAGCAGCTCGGCCGAGACAGGGACAGACGAGCAGTACTTC

d_call: TRBD2
v_call: TRBV10-1
clone_size: -
j_call: TRBJ2-2
cdr3_aa: CASSESPRLAQGSGELFF
cdr3_nt: TGCGCCAGCAGTGAGTCCCCCAGACTAGCCCAGGGCTCCGGGGAGCTGTTTTTT

d_call: TRBD1
v_call: TRBV7-2
clone_size: -
j_call: TRBJ1-1
cdr3_aa: CASSSGTGNTEAFF
cdr3_nt: TGTGCCAGCAGCTCCGGGACAGGGAACACTGAAGCTTTCTTT

d_call: -
v_call: TRBV10-3
clone_size: -
j_call: TRBJ1-5
cdr3_aa: CAISTGNSNQPQHF
cdr3_nt: TGTGCCATCAGTACAGGGAATAGCAATCAGCCCCAGCATTTT

d_call: TRBD1
v_call: TRBV9
clone_size: -
j_call: TRBJ1-2
cdr3_aa: CASSETLTGAPYGYTF
cdr3_nt: TGTGCCAGCAGCGAAACGCTCACAGGGGCCCCCTATGGCTACACCTTC

d_call: -
v_call: TRBV7-9
clone_size: once
j_call: TRBJ2-3
cdr3_aa: CASSLDVESSTDTQYF
cdr3_nt: TGTGCCAGCAGCTTAGATGTAGAGTCTAGCACAGATACGCAGTATTTT

d_call: -
v_call: TRBV29-1
clone_size: once
j_call: TRBJ2-7
cdr3_aa: CSVGGGQTIYEQYF
cdr3_nt: TGCAGCGTTGGCGGGGGACAGACTATCTACGAGCAGTACTTC

d_call: -
v_call: TRBV7-9
clone_size: -
j_call: TRBJ2-1
cdr3_aa: CASSSSTSSYNEQFF
cdr3_nt: TGTGCCAGCAGCTCGAGTACAAGCTCCTACAATGAGCAGTTCTTC

d_call: -
v_call: TRBV5-1
clone_size: -
j_call: TRBJ1-1
cdr3_aa: CASSLAPTGGGNTEAFF
cdr3_nt: TGCGCCAGCAGCTTGGCCCCTACAGGTGGGGGGAACACTGAAGCTTTCTTT

d_call: -
v_call: TRBV27
clone_size: -
j_call: TRBJ2-2
cdr3_aa: CASSPLQEPTGELFF
cdr3_nt: TGTGCCAGCAGTCCCCTTCAGGAGCCCACCGGGGAGCTGTTTTTT

d_call: -
v_call: TRBV11-2
clone_size: -
j_call: TRBJ1-2
cdr3_aa: CASSLEFSRGPYGYTF
cdr3_nt: TGTGCCAGCAGCTTAGAGTTTAGTCGCGGACCCTATGGCTACACCTTC

d_call: -
v_call: TRBV19
clone_size: -
j_call: TRBJ1-2
cdr3_aa: CASSIGFGRSANGYTF
cdr3_nt: TGTGCCAGTAGTATAGGTTTCGGCAGGTCGGCAAACGGCTACACCTTC

d_call: -
v_call: TRBV9
clone_size: few
j_call: TRBJ1-1
cdr3_aa: CASSGNRGAFNTEAFF
cdr3_nt: TGTGCCAGCAGCGGTAACCGAGGGGCTTTTAACACTGAAGCTTTCTTT

d_call: TRBD1
v_call: TRBV2
clone_size: few
j_call: TRBJ1-1
cdr3_aa: CASSVDRGHTEAFF
cdr3_nt: TGTGCCAGCAGTGTGGACAGGGGGCACACTGAAGCTTTCTTT

d_call: -
v_call: TRBV18
clone_size: -
j_call: TRBJ2-7
cdr3_aa: CASLPVYEQYF
cdr3_nt: TGTGCCAGCTTGCCGGTCTACGAGCAGTACTTC

d_call: -
v_call: TRBV7-3
clone_size: -
j_call: TRBJ2-1
cdr3_aa: CASSLGGTEQFF
cdr3_nt: TGTGCCAGCAGCTTGGGGGGCACTGAGCAGTTCTTC

d_call: -
v_call: TRBV6-1
clone_size: -
j_call: TRBJ2-7
cdr3_aa: CASSERVLPYEQYF
cdr3_nt: TGTGCCAGCAGTGAACGGGTCCTCCCCTACGAGCAGTACTTC

d_call: -
v_call: TRBV5-6
clone_size: -
j_call: TRBJ2-1
cdr3_aa: CASSLELTYNEQFF
cdr3_nt: TGTGCCAGCAGCTTGGAGTTGACGTACAATGAGCAGTTCTTC

d_call: -
v_call: TRBV19
clone_size: -
j_call: TRBJ2-3
cdr3_aa: CASPLAKLADTQYF
cdr3_nt: TGTGCCAGTCCCCTCGCGAAGCTGGCAGATACGCAGTATTTT

d_call: -
v_call: TRBV11-2
clone_size: -
j_call: TRBJ1-1
cdr3_aa: CASSLGPNTEAFF
cdr3_nt: TGTGCCAGCAGCTTAGGACCGAACACTGAAGCTTTCTTT

d_call: -
v_call: TRBV19
clone_size: -
j_call: TRBJ1-5
cdr3_aa: CASSPNRPAGGQPQHF
cdr3_nt: TGTGCCAGTAGTCCGAATCGACCCGCTGGTGGGCAGCCCCAGCATTTT

d_call: TRBD1
v_call: TRBV29-1
clone_size: -
j_call: TRBJ1-1
cdr3_aa: CSVGDRGLEAFF
cdr3_nt: TGCAGCGTTGGGGACAGGGGTCTTGAAGCTTTCTTT

d_call: -
v_call: TRBV5-1
clone_size: -
j_call: TRBJ2-7
cdr3_aa: CASSSAYEQYF
cdr3_nt: TGCGCCAGCAGCTCCGCCTACGAGCAGTACTTC

d_call: TRBD1
v_call: TRBV4-3
clone_size: -
j_call: TRBJ1-1
cdr3_aa: CASSQGTGGAGNTEAFF
cdr3_nt: TGCGCCAGCAGCCAAGGGACAGGGGGCGCGGGGAACACTGAAGCTTTCTTT

d_call: TRBD2
v_call: TRBV4-1
clone_size: -
j_call: TRBJ2-4
cdr3_aa: CASSQVTSGAKNIQYF
cdr3_nt: TGCGCCAGCAGCCAGGTGACTAGCGGAGCCAAAAACATTCAGTACTTC

d_call: -
v_call: TRBV7-9
clone_size: -
j_call: TRBJ1-2
cdr3_aa: CAIGQGKDGYTF
cdr3_nt: TGTGCCATTGGGCAGGGGAAGGATGGCTACACCTTC

d_call: TRBD1
v_call: TRBV2
clone_size: -
j_call: TRBJ2-4
cdr3_aa: CASNRGTGRLDIQYF
cdr3_nt: TGTGCCAGCAACCGAGGGACAGGGCGATTGGACATTCAGTACTTC

d_call: TRBD1
v_call: TRBV7-9
clone_size: -
j_call: TRBJ1-1
cdr3_aa: CASSSNRGGNTEAFF
cdr3_nt: TGTGCCAGCAGCTCCAACAGGGGTGGGAACACTGAAGCTTTCTTT

d_call: TRBD1
v_call: TRBV6-5
clone_size: -
j_call: TRBJ2-7
cdr3_aa: CASSSGTGIAYEQYF
cdr3_nt: TGTGCCAGCAGTTCTGGGACAGGGATCGCCTACGAGCAGTACTTC

d_call: TRBD1
v_call: TRBV7-9
clone_size: -
j_call: TRBJ1-1
cdr3_aa: CASSSPGQPMNTEAFF
cdr3_nt: TGTGCCAGCAGCTCTCCGGGACAGCCCATGAACACTGAAGCTTTCTTT

d_call: TRBD1
v_call: TRBV7-9
clone_size: -
j_call: TRBJ2-1
cdr3_aa: CASSPRQGYYNEQFF
cdr3_nt: TGTGCCAGCAGCCCTCGACAGGGCTACTACAATGAGCAGTTCTTC